This TCR beta chain was identified in a study of breast tumors, draining lymph nodes, adjacent tissues. Overall study findings and caveats: Tumors had less TCR diversity than lymph nodes, more than nontumor tissue. Compared with basal-like, luminal-like tumors shared significantly more repertoire with nontumor tissue. The lymph node origin of tumor T cells was framed as consistent with a hypothesis, not demonstrated. The data were judged consistent with most tumor T cells coming from lymph node and expanding in tumor.

TCRdb processed the multiplex PCR reads anew with MiXCR; each CDR3 protein has one entry. The data show approximately 200,000 distinct CDR3 sequences, around 33% seen once. Breast cancer patients provided tissue from their axillary draining lymph nodes. This clonotype has just one count. What it binds is not known. This CDR3 spans 17 amino acids. V trimming: 5 bases; J trimming: 2 bases; junction bases outside the gene matches: 13. Germline V gene sequence: CDR1 SQVTM, CDR2 ANQGSEA. This chain connects TRBV29-1 to TRBJ2-3; 10 bases line up with TRBD2. The receptor was isolated from a female donor with breast cancer. Some clones in this sample may be carry-over from other donors' samples. Material for sequencing was axillary lymph node tissue. This chain's CDR3 is CSVRRLAGVDPTDTQYF. The CDR3 DNA reads as TGCAGCGTTCGTAGGCTAGCGGGAGTGGACCCCACAGATACGCAGTATTTT.